Listed here are 2 T cell receptor beta chains from one sample, sequenced in a study of response to subunit inactivated influenza vaccine listed by TCRdb under 2018. The receptor library was made with RT-PCR. Sequencing took place on an Illumina HiSeq 2500. In-frame beta chains were kept once TCRdb had trimmed the public reads at Q25 with fastp and called clones with MiXCR. Duplicate CDR3 protein sequences are folded into a single record with the most common DNA and genes. Present in this sample are roughly 790,000 distinct CDR3 sequences, around 20% of which were seen just once. Roughly a tenth of the sample is taken by the ten largest. The material sequenced was PBMCs from blood, taken less than 6 days after vaccination. The receptor source for this set is a man between 50 and 59 years old who received an inactivated influenza vaccine. Donor details come from another sample of the same person, matched by shared clones.

As for this clonotype: A much larger clone sits a single nucleotide away, making a read error possible. This chain connects TRBV20-1 to TRBJ2-2; TRBD2 matches 9 bases. The CDR3 sequence is 19 residues long. Germline CDR1 DFQATT, CDR2 SNEGSKA (reference sequence). The CDR3 DNA sequence: TGCTGTGCTAGAGCGGGGGGCGAGTGGGGACCGACGAACACCGGGGAGCTGTTTTTT. Amino acid sequence: CCARAGGEWGPTNTGELFF.

This clonotype appeared a single time. CDR3 nucleotides: TGTGCCAGCAGCTTAGATTGGTGGAAACAAGAGACCCAGTACTTC. It specifies CASSLDWWKQETQYF. The chain uses TRBV7-2 and TRBJ2-5; no definite D call. Germline loops: CDR1 SGHTA, CDR2 FQGNSA. The CDR3 runs to 15 residues. V dropped 1 base and J dropped 2 bases, with 11 bases sitting between them.